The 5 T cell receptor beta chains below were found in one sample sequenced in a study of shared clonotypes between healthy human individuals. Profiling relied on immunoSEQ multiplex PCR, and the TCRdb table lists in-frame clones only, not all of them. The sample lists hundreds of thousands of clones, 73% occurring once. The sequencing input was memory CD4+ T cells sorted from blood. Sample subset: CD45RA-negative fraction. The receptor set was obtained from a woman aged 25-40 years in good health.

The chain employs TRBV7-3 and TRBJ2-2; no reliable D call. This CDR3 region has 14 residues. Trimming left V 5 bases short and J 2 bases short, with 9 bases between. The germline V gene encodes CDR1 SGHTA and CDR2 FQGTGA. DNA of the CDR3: TGTGCCAGCAGCCCGCGACTTAACACCGGGGAGCTGTTTTTT. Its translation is CASSPRLNTGELFF.

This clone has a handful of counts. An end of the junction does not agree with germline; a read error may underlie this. The CDR3 is CASSVGDIQYF. The CDR3 bases are TGTGCCAGCAGTGTAGGGGACATCCAGTACTTC. V gene TRBV2 combines with J gene TRBJ2-4, with a weak D call TRBD1 (6 bases). Germline V gene lookup returns CDR1 SNHLY and CDR2 FYNNEI. This CDR3 is built from 11 residues.

The CDR3 DNA follows: TGCAGCGTTGAGGAGGGGGTTAGGACAGATACGCAGTATTTT. It translates to CSVEEGVRTDTQYF. The chain carries TRBV29-1 and TRBJ2-3; D assignment may be TRBD1 or TRBD2 (6 bases each). Trimming removed 3 bases at V and 3 bases at J, with 13 bases between. This CDR3 is 14 amino acids long. Germline CDR1 and CDR2: SQVTM and ANQGSEA.

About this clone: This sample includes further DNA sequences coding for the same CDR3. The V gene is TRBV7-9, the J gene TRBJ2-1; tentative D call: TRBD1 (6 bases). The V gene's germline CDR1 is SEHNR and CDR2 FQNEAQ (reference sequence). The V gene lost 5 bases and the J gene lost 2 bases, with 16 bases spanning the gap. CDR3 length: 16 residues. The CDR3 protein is CASSPRGGSAYNEQFF. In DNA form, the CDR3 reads TGTGCCAGCAGCCCCAGAGGGGGATCTGCCTACAATGAGCAGTTCTTC.

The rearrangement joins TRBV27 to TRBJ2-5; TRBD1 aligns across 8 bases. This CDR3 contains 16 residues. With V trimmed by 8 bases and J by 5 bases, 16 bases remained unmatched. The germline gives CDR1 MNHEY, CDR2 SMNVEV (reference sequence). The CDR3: CASAGQGFSFRETQYF. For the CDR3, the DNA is TGTGCCAGCGCCGGACAGGGCTTTTCATTCAGGGAGACCCAGTACTTC.